This T cell receptor beta chain was found in a study of blood T cells in healthy people across ages (dated by TCRdb to between 2014 and 2017). In the study overall: In model experiments, template switching captured about one uniquely barcoded TCR beta cDNA molecule for every two T cells. Using deep sequencing normalized with unique cDNA molecular identifiers, the study measured how TCR beta repertoire diversity changes with age. The donors were split into four age groups: young (average around 15 years), middle-aged (roughly 40), aged (roughly 68) and long-lived (more than 80). Using the same blood draw, the study looked at two additional independent replicas of 1 million unique cDNA reads for two donors, one aged 18 to 30 and the other aged 80 or older. Donors of different ages were randomly distributed across sequencing lanes to avoid experimental bias. What the study reported, not specific to this receptor: The long-lived group showed more naive CD4+ T cells, fewer expanded clones and increased TCR diversity than the aged group, suggesting age selection. Conclusive comparison of naive and antigen-experienced compartments was prevented by the profiling of bulk unsorted PBMCs. The CMV infection status of donors was not known, potentially confounding age-related changes in expanded clonotypes. Estimates of total diversity from one million sequenced T cells were regarded as lower bounds and underestimates. As age increased, observed TCR beta diversity per million T cells dropped in a roughly linear way, and a significant reduction was already evident by age 40. A strong correlation was found between observed TCR beta diversity and the percentage of naive T cells measured by flow cytometry.

As to this clonotype: This receptor's antigen is unknown. At one of its ends the junction is not consistent with the germline gene, which may arise from a read error.

The library came from 5' RACE. For sequencing, an Illumina HiSeq 2500 was employed. The second PCR ran for about 6 to 12 cycles and used a J-beta primer mix along with a sample-barcoded 5' primer. A template-switch 5' adaptor carrying 12 random nucleotides introduced a unique molecular identifier onto each TCR beta cDNA molecule. Each sample yielded at least 3 million CDR3-containing paired-end reads. First-strand cDNA synthesis was performed from all RNA using the Mint cDNA synthesis kit, with priming by a TRBC-specific oligonucleotide. Following uracil-DNA glycosylase treatment, a first 18-cycle PCR with universal primers M1SS and BC2_uni_R was performed on all cDNA. Per the source publication's procedure: Each sample was normalized by randomly selecting 1 million high-quality reads, each carrying a distinct molecular identifier. Reads with shared molecular identifiers were discarded instead of being binned into consensus sequences. CDR3 identification, clonotype clustering and error correction used MiTCR with a Q25 quality threshold and the strictest error-elimination algorithm. A nonparametric unseen species model with Euler transformation was used to estimate lower-bound total TCR beta diversity. The public reads were quality trimmed at Q25 with fastp and then assembled into clones with MiXCR by TCRdb, keeping productive beta chains. Every CDR3 protein is listed once, alongside the most common genes and DNA of its rows. None of the V and J calls come from the authors' own analysis; TCRdb made them. Here the sample has around 1.5 million distinct CDR3 sequences; roughly 30% occur a single time. About 11% of the sample lies in the top ten.

Systemically healthy Caucasian individuals from Russia, some 38 in total and aged about 6 to 95 years, were included as donors. Each donor gave ten milliliters of peripheral blood, collected into EDTA-treated Vacutainer tubes. Ficoll-Paque density-gradient centrifugation was used to isolate PBMCs, with at least 6.5 million per sample. Trizol reagent was used to extract total RNA from PBMCs, with at least 6 micrograms per sample. For every donor, an aliquot of PBMCs went through flow cytometry to measure the percentages of naive CD45RAhigh/CD27high T cells. As encoded in the germline V gene, CDR1 is SGHRS while CDR2 is YFSETQ. From the cysteine through the phenylalanine, the CDR3 covers 17 amino acids. This entry keeps only the CDR3 DNA: 51 bases, framed from base 1.

Sequenced: blood. The chain joins TRBV5-1 to TRBJ2-1, with the D gene uncertain. This TCR derives from a woman between 25 and 40 years old in good health. CDR3 reads: CASTGGAKSYSNNEQFF. The base sequence is TGCGCCAGCACTGGCGGAGCGAAAAGCTACTCCAACAATGAGCAGTTCTTC.